Each of the 5 T cell receptor beta chains below was sequenced from the same sample in a study of blood T cells in healthy people across ages. Together with a sample-barcoded 5' primer, a J-beta primer mix was included in a second PCR lasting about 7 to 11 cycles. TCRdb used MiXCR to reprocess the 5' RACE reads, holding one entry per CDR3 protein. This repertoire shows about 680,000 distinct CDR3 sequences, 49% found once; its top ten account for 25% to 35%. The sample comprised blood. The receptors originated from a woman in her sixties or seventies in good health.

The V gene is TRBV10-3, the J gene TRBJ1-6; 7 bases are shared with TRBD1. This CDR3 is built from 16 residues. V dropped 6 bases and J dropped 0; count of bases not matched to a gene: 5. Germline loops: CDR1 ENHRY, CDR2 SYGVKD. The CDR3 DNA follows: TGTGCCATCAGCTCGGGACAGAGCTCCTATAATTCACCCCTCCACTTT. It is translated as CAISSGQSSYNSPLHF.

This clonotype appeared once. V is TRBV7-3 and J is TRBJ1-3, with 7 positions matching TRBD1. This CDR3 has 15 residues. Losses at the gene ends were 5 bases for V and 0 bases for J; bases not matched to a gene: 4. Germline loops: CDR1 SGHTA, CDR2 FQGTGA. The DNA of the CDR3 is TGTGCCAGCAGCCCCAGGGGGGGCTCTGGAAACACCATATATTTT. Protein sequence: CASSPRGGSGNTIYF. Filled out from reference TRBV7-3 and TRBJ1-3, the complete variable domain reads GAGVSQTPSNKVTEKGKYVELRCDPISGHTALYWYRQSLGQGPEFLIYFQGTGAADDSGLPNDRFFAVRPEGSVSTLKIQRTERGDSAVYLCASSPRGGSGNTIYFGEGSWLTVV.

This sequence joins TRBV25-1 and TRBJ1-2, with a possible D match to TRBD1 (6 bases). Germline loops: CDR1 MGHDK, CDR2 SYGVNS. The CDR3 covers 13 residues. V was cut by 8 bases and J by 3 bases, with 13 bases left in between. CDR3: CASRGTPYYGYTF. The DNA of the CDR3 is TGTGCCAGCCGGGGGACACCCTACTATGGCTACACCTTC.

The J gene is TRBJ1-2, the V gene TRBV24-1, with no clear D. Germline V lookup: CDR1 KGHDR, CDR2 SFDVKD. The V gene lost 4 bases and the J gene lost 1 base, with 9 bases spanning the gap. The CDR3 length is 14 residues. CDR3 protein: CATSDPGFNYGYTF. DNA for the CDR3: TGTGCCACCAGTGACCCCGGATTTAACTATGGCTACACCTTC.

This chain joins TRBV27 and TRBJ1-4, with 7 nucleotides matching TRBD1. Unmatched junction bases numbered 10, after V lost 4 bases and J lost 8 bases. The CDR3 totals 15 residues. From germline, CDR1 is MNHEY and CDR2 SMNVEV (reference sequence). DNA of the CDR3: TGTGCCAGCAGTTCCCGACAGGGTAGAGTAGAAAAACTGTTTTTT. This translates into CASSSRQGRVEKLFF.